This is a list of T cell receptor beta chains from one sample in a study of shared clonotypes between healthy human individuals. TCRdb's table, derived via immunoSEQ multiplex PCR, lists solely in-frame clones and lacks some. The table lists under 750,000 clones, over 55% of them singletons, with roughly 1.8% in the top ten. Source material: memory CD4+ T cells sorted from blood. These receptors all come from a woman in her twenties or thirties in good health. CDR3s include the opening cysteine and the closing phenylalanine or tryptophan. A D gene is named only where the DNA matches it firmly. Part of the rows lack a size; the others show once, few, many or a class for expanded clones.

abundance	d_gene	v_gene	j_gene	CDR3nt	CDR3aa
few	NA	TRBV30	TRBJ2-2	TGTGCCTGGAGTTATAACGCGAACACCGGGGAGCTGTTTTTT	CAWSYNANTGELFF
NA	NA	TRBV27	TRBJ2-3	TGTGCCAGCAGTCCTAGACTCGGGGATACGCAGTATTTT	CASSPRLGDTQYF
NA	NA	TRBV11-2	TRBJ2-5	TGTGCCAGCAGACATGGGGGCAGGGAAGAGACCCAGTACTTC	CASRHGGREETQYF
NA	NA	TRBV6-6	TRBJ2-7	TGTGCCAGCAGTTACTCGCGCCAGACAACGGGGCACGAGCAGTACTTC	CASSYSRQTTGHEQYF
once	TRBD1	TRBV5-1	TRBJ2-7	TGCGCCAGCAGCTGGACAGGGGGAAAGGACGAGCAGTACTTC	CASSWTGGKDEQYF
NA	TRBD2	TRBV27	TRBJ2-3	TGTGCCAGCAGTTCCCGGACTAGCGGGATCCGCACAGATACGCAGTATTTT	CASSSRTSGIRTDTQYF
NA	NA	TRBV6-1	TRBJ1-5	TGTGCCAGCAGTGCCACTTTTACAGGGAATAGCAATCAGCCCCAGCATTTT	CASSATFTGNSNQPQHF
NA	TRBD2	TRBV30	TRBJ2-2	TGTGCCTGGAAAGAAACTAGCGGGAAGGGGGAGCTGTTTTTT	CAWKETSGKGELFF
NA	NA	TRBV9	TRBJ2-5	TGTGCCAGCAGCGTAGGAGGTAGCGTGGAGACCCAGTACTTC	CASSVGGSVETQYF
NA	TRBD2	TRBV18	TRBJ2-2	TGTGCCAGCTCACAAACTAGCGGGAGTAACACCGGGGAGCTGTTTTTT	CASSQTSGSNTGELFF
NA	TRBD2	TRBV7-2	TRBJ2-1	TGTGCCAGCAGCGACACTAGCGGGAGATACTCCTACAATGAGCAGTTCTTC	CASSDTSGRYSYNEQFF
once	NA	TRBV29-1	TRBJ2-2	TGCAGCGTCTCTGGGGCCTTCACCGGGGAGCTGTTTTTT	CSVSGAFTGELFF
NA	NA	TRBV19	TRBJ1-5	TGTGCCAGTAGAGCTTCTCAGCCTCAGCCCCAGCATTTT	CASRASQPQPQHF
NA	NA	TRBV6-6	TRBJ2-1	TGTGCCAGCAGTTACTCGGAATTCGACAGCCAAGAGCAGTTCTTC	CASSYSEFDSQEQFF
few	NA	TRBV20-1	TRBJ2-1	TGCAGTGTTCGACTCGCGAGGGAGCAGTTCTTC	CSVRLAREQFF
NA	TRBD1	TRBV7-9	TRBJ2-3	TGTGCCAGCAGTTTTAGAACCGGGACAGGGTACACAGATACGCAGTATTTT	CASSFRTGTGYTDTQYF
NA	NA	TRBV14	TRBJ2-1	TGTGCCAGCAGCCAAGATTGGAGGAATGAGCAGTTCTTC	CASSQDWRNEQFF
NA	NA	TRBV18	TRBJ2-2	TGTGCCAGCTCACCTAGGACACAGAACACCGGGGAGCTGTTTTTT	CASSPRTQNTGELFF
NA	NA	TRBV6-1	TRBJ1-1	TGTGCCAGCAGTGTTCTGGGCCGCGGGGAAGCTTTCTTT	CASSVLGRGEAFF
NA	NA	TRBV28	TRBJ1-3	TGTGCCAGTACGAGCTCTGGAAACACCATATATTTT	CASTSSGNTIYF
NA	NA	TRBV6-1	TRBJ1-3	TGTGCCAGCAAGTTTCACTCTGGAAACACCATATATTTT	CASKFHSGNTIYF
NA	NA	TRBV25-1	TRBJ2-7	TGTGCCAGCAGTGGTTTGGGCGGGACCGGCGGGTACGAGCAGTACTTC	CASSGLGGTGGYEQYF
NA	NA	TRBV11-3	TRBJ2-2	TGTGCCAGCAGTCTGGTCGACACCGGGGAGCTGTTTTTT	CASSLVDTGELFF
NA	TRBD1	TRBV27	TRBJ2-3	TGTGCCAGCAGTTCGACGGGACAGGAAGGCTCAGATACGCAGTATTTT	CASSSTGQEGSDTQYF
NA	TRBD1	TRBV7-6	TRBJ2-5	TGTGCCAGCAGCGTCAATCCCGGGACAGGGAGAGAGACCCAGTACTTC	CASSVNPGTGRETQYF
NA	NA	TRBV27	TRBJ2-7	TGTGCCAGCAGTTTACCAGGGTGGGGCCTCTACGAGCAGTACTTC	CASSLPGWGLYEQYF
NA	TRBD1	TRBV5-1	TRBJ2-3	TGCGCCAGCAGCTCCGGGACAGGGCCTACAGATACGCAGTATTTT	CASSSGTGPTDTQYF
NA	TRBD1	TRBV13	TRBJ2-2	TGTGCCAGCAGCGTCACAGGGGGCTCCACCGGGGAGCTGTTTTTT	CASSVTGGSTGELFF
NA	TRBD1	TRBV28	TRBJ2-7	TGTGCCAGCCGGCCCCCGGGACAGTCGTTATACGAGCAGTACTTC	CASRPPGQSLYEQYF
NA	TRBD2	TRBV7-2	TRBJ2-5	TGTGCCAGCAGCTTTGGGCTAGCGGGATCCCAAGAGACCCAGTACTTC	CASSFGLAGSQETQYF
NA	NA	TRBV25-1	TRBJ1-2	TGTGCCAGCAGTGATAGGATGGGGGTTTGTACCTTC	CASSDRMGVCTF
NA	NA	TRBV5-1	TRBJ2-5	TGCGCCAGCAGCTTACACGACAGCAAGTACCAAGAGACCCAGTACTTC	CASSLHDSKYQETQYF
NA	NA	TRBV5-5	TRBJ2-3	TGTGCCAGCAGCTTGACTAGTATCAGCACAGATACGCAGTATTTT	CASSLTSISTDTQYF
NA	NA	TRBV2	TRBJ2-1	TGTGCCAGCAGTGAAGAAGGGATTAGCTCCTACAATGAGCAGTTCTTC	CASSEEGISSYNEQFF
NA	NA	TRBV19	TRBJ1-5	TGTGCCAGTAAAACAGGCAGCAATCAGCCCCAGCATTTT	CASKTGSNQPQHF
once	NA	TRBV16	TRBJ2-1	TGTGCCAGCAGCCGCCTTAGCGATGAGCAGTTCTTC	CASSRLSDEQFF
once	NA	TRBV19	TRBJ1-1	TGTGCCAGTAGTCCGGCTTCGGCACCCCTAAGTTTGAACACTGAAGCTTTCTTT	CASSPASAPLSLNTEAFF
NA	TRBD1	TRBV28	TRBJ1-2	TGTGCCAGCAGAAGATCGGGACAGAACTATGGCTACACCTTC	CASRRSGQNYGYTF
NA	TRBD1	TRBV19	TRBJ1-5	TGTGCCAGTACCTCGGGACAGGGTAATCAGCCCCAGCATTTT	CASTSGQGNQPQHF
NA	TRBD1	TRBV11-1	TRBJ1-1	TGTGCCAGCAGCTTAACATGGACAGGGGGCACTGAAGCTTTCTTT	CASSLTWTGGTEAFF
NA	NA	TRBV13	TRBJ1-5	TGTGCCAGCAGCTTAGGCCGGTCGGGGAATCAGCCCCAGCATTTT	CASSLGRSGNQPQHF
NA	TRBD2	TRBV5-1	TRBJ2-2	TGCGCCAGCAGCACCACTAGCGCCGGGGAGCTGTTTTTT	CASSTTSAGELFF
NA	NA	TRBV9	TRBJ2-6	TGTGCCAGCAGCGTAGGAGGGTACGGGGCCAACGTCCTGACTTTC	CASSVGGYGANVLTF
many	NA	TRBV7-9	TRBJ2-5	TGTGCCAGCAGCCCGAGCTTGGGGCGGGGCCAAGAGACCCAGTACTTC	CASSPSLGRGQETQYF
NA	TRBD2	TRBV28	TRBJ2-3	TGTGCCAGCAGTTTATCGACTAGCGGGAGGACAGATACGCAGTATTTT	CASSLSTSGRTDTQYF
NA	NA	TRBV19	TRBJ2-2	TGTGCCAGTAGTCCCCGCTCCGGGGAGCTGTTTTTT	CASSPRSGELFF
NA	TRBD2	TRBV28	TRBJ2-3	TGTGCCAGCAGTTGGACTAGCGGGAGTCATACGCAGTATTTT	CASSWTSGSHTQYF
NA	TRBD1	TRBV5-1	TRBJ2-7	TGCGCCAGCAGCTTGGGGGGACAGCTAATTTACGAGCAGTACTTC	CASSLGGQLIYEQYF
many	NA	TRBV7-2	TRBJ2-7	TGTGCCAGCAGCTTAGGGGGAGGACCCCTCAAGCAGTACTTC	CASSLGGGPLKQYF